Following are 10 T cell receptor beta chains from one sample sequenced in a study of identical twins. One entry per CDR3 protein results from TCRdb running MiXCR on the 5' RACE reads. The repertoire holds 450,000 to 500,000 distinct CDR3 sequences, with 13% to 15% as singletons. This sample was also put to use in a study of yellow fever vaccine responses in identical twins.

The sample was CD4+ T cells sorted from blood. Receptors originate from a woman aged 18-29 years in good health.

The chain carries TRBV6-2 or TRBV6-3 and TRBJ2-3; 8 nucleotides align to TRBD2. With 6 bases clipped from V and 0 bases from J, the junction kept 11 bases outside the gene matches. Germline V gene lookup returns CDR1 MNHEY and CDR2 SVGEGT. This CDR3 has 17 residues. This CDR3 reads CASSRGGRGGSTDTQYF. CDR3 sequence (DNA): TGTGCCAGCAGCCGGGGGGGCCGGGGGGGTAGCACAGATACGCAGTATTTT.

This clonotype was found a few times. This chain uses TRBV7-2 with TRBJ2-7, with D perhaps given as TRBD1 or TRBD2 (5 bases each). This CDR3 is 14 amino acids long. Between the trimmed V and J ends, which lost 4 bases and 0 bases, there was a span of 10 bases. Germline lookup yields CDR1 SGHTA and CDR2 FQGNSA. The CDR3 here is CASSSGATSYEQYF. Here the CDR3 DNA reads TGTGCCAGCAGCTCCGGGGCCACCTCCTACGAGCAGTACTTC.

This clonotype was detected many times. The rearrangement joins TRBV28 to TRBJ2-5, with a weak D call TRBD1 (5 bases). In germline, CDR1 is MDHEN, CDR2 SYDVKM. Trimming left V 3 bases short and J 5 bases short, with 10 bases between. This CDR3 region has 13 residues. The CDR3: CASSFSRGETQYF. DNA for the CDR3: TGTGCCAGCAGTTTTTCTAGGGGTGAGACCCAGTACTTC.

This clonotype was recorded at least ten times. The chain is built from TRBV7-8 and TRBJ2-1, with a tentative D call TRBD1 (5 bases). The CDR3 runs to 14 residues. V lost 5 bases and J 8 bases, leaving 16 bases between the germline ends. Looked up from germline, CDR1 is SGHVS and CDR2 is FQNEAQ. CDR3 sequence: CASSPRSRGDEQFF. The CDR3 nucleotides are TGTGCCAGCAGCCCAAGGTCAAGGGGCGATGAGCAGTTCTTC.

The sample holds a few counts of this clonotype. The CDR3 reads CASSSPRSNYGYTF. In nucleotides, the CDR3 is TGTGCCAGCAGCTCACCTCGATCTAACTATGGCTACACCTTC. This chain uses TRBV7-2 with TRBJ1-2, with unresolved D. Germline CDR1 SGHTA, CDR2 FQGNSA. V dropped 4 bases and J dropped 0 bases, with 9 bases sitting between them. The CDR3 runs 14 residues.

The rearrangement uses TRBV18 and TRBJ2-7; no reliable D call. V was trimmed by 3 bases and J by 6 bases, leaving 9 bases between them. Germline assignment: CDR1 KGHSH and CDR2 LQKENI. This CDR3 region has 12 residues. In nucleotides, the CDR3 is TGTGCCAGCTCACCCACTCGTGGCGAGCAGTACTTC. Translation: CASSPTRGEQYF.

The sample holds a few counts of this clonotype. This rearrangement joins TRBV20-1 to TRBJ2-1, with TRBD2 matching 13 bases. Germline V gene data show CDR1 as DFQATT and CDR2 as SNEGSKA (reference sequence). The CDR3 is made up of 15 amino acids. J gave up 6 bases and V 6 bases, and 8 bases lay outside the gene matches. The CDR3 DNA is TGCAGTGCACCAAACGGACTAGCGGGAGTCAATGAGCAGTTCTTC. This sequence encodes CSAPNGLAGVNEQFF.

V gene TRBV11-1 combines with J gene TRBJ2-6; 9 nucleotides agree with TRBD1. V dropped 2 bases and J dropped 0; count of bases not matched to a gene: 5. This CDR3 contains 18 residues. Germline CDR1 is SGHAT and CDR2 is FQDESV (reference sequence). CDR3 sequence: CASSLLGTGSSGANVLTF. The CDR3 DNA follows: TGTGCCAGCAGCTTACTTGGGACAGGGTCCTCTGGGGCCAACGTCCTGACTTTC.

CDR3 residues: CSISGNDRKTQYF. The CDR3 nucleotides read TGCAGCATTAGCGGGAACGATCGAAAGACCCAGTACTTC. This chain uses TRBV20-1 with TRBJ2-5; TRBD2 agrees at 8 bases. This CDR3 is 13 amino acids long. The germline V gene encodes CDR1 DFQATT and CDR2 SNEGSKA (reference sequence).

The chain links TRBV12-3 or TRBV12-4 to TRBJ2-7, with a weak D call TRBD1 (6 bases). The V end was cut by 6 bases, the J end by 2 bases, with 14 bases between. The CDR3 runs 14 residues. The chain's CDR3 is CASRTGTLPYEQYF. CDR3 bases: TGTGCCAGCAGGACCGGGACACTTCCCTACGAGCAGTACTTC.